This T cell receptor (beta chain) was identified during a study of OX40 agonist ivuxolimab in advanced cancers. Across the study: There were three patients with partial responses, one having hepatocellular carcinoma and two cutaneous melanoma. Study-level points and caveats: Compared with others, partial responders at 0.1-3.0 mg/kg displayed clonal expansion among the lowest. Undetermined was the antigen specificity of the expanded peripheral T cells.

The CDR3 has 15 residues. CDR1 is SGDLS and CDR2 is YYNGEE in the germline V gene. The V segment lost 4 bases and the J segment 8 bases; nucleotides outside the gene matches: 4. A word on this clone: Its antigen is undetermined.

Sequencing used immunoSEQ multiplex PCR; TCRdb keeps in-frame clones, though not all of them. The table records 65,000 to 80,000 clones, over 80% of them present only once. This receptor was identified in an adult with an advanced solid tumor such as melanoma, head and neck, liver or kidney cancer. The gene calls are TRBV9 and TRBJ2-1, with 15 bases identical to TRBD2. Sequenced here: CD4+ or CD8+ T cells sorted from blood, sampled in a trial of the OX40 agonist ivuxolimab. The CDR3 protein is CASSFGLAGGHEQFF. The CDR3 DNA is TGTGCCAGCAGCTTCGGACTAGCGGGAGGGCATGAGCAGTTCTTC.